The source of this TCR beta chain is a study of early T cells in non-severe SARS-CoV-2 infection. TCRdb re-analysed the 5' RACE reads in MiXCR, keeping a single row per CDR3 protein. The repertoire has 70,000 to 95,000 distinct CDR3 sequences, 11% of them found once; the top ten carry approximately 4.5%. This CDR3 is 17 amino acids long. Trimming stripped 5 bases from V and 4 bases from J, with 24 bases between. The sequenced material came from whole blood. V and J are TRBV12-3 or TRBV12-4 and TRBJ2-7; weak D call: TRBD2 (7 bases). The TCR sequence derives from an adult who was a healthcare worker with PCR-confirmed SARS-CoV-2 infection or an uninfected control (not recorded which). The CDR3 bases are TGTGCCAGCAGTACCCAGGGGTACGTTCAGGGAGGGTACGAGCAGTACTTC. Translation gives CASSTQGYVQGGYEQYF.